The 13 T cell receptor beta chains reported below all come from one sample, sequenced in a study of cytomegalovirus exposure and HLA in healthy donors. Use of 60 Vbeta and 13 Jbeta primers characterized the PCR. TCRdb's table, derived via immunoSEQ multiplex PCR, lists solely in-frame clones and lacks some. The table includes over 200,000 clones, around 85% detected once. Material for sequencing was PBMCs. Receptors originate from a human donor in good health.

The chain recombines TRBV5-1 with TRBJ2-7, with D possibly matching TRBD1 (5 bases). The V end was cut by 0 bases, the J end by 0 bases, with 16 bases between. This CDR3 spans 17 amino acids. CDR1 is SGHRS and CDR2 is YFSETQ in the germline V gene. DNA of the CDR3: TGCGCCAGCAGCTTGGGACAACAGGTCCGCAGCTCCTACGAGCAGTACTTC. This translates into CASSLGQQVRSSYEQYF. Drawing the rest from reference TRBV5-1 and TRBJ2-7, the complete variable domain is KAGVTQTPRYLIKTRGQQVTLSCSPISGHRSVSWYQQTPGQGLQFLFEYFSETQRNKGNFPGRFSGRQFSNSRSEMNVSTLELGDSALYLCASSLGQQVRSSYEQYFGPGTRLTVT.

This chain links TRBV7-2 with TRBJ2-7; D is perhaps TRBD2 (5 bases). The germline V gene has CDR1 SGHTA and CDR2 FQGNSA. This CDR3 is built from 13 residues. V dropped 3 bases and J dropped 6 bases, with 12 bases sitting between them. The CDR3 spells CASSFGNLLEQYF. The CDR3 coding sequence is TGTGCCAGCAGCTTCGGGAACCTACTCGAGCAGTACTTC.

CDR3 region: CASSPGTSGVNEQYF. The CDR3, as DNA: TGTGCCAGCTCACCGGGGACTAGCGGGGTCAACGAGCAGTACTTC. The chain joins TRBV18 to TRBJ2-7; TRBD2 agrees at 13 bases. With V trimmed by 3 bases and J by 5 bases, 4 bases remained unmatched. This CDR3 is 15 amino acids long. CDR1 is KGHSH and CDR2 is LQKENI in the germline V gene.

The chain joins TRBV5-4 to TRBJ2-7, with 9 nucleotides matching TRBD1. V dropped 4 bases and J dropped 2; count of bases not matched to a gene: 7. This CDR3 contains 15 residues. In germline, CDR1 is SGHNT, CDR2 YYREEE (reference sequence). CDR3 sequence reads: CASSPGTGSPYEQYF. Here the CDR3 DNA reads TGTGCCAGCAGCCCGGGGACAGGGAGCCCCTACGAGCAGTACTTC.

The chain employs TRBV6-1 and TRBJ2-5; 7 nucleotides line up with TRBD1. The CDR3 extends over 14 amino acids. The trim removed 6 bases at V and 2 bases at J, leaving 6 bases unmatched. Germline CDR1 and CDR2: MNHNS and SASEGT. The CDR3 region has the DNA TGTGCCAGCAGGACAGGGAGAGTACAAGAGACCCAGTACTTC. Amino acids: CASRTGRVQETQYF.

The CDR3 region is CASSHAPRGNSPLHF. For the CDR3, the DNA is TGTGCCAGCAGCCATGCACCCCGAGGGAATTCACCCCTCCACTTT. V and J are TRBV7-9 and TRBJ1-6, with D unclear. The CDR3 runs to 15 residues. Trimming took 5 bases from V and 7 from J, leaving 15 bases between them. The germline V gene encodes CDR1 SEHNR and CDR2 FQNEAQ (reference sequence).

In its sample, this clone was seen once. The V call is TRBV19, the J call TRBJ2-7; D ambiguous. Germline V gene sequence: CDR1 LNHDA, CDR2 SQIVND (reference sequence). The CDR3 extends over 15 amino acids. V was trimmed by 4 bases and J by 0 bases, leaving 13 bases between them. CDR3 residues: CASSRRPESSYEQYF. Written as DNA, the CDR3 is TGTGCCAGTAGTAGGCGGCCGGAAAGCTCCTACGAGCAGTACTTC.

The CDR3 sequence is CASSLPGGQPQHF. In DNA form, the CDR3 reads TGTGCCAGCAGCTTGCCGGGTGGTCAGCCCCAGCATTTT. This chain joins TRBV7-2 and TRBJ1-5; D uncertain. This CDR3 is 13 amino acids long. CDR1 SGHTA and CDR2 FQGNSA come from the germline V gene. V shed 3 bases and J shed 6 bases, with 9 bases lying between them.

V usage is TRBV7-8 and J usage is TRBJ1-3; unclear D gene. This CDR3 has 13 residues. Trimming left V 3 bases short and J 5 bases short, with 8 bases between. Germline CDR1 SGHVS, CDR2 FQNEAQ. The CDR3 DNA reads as TGTGCCAGCAGCTTCGACTTGAGAAACACCATATATTTT. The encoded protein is CASSFDLRNTIYF.

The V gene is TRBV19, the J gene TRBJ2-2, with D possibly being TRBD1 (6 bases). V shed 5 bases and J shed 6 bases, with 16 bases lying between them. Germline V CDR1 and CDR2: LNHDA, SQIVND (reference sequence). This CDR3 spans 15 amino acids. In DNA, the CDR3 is TGTGCCAGTAGTCCTCATTCAGGGGCCGCCGGGGAGCTGTTTTTT. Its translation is CASSPHSGAAGELFF.

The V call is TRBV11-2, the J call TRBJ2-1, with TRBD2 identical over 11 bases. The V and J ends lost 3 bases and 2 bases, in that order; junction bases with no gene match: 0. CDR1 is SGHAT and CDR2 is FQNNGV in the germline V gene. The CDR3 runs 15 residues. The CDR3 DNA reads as TGTGCCAGCAGCTTGACTAGCGGGACCTACAATGAGCAGTTCTTC. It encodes CASSLTSGTYNEQFF. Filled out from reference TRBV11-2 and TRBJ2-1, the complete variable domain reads EAGVAQSPRYKIIEKRQSVAFWCNPISGHATLYWYQQILGQGPKLLIQFQNNGVVDDSQLPKDRFSAERLKGVDSTLKIQPAKLEDSAVYLCASSLTSGTYNEQFFGPGTRLTVL.

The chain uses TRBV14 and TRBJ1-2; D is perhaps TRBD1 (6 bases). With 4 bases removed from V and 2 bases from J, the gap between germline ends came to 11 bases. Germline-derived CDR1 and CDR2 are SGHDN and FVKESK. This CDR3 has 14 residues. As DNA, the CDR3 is TGTGCCAGCAGCCCAGGACAGCCCAACTATGGCTACACCTTC. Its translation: CASSPGQPNYGYTF.

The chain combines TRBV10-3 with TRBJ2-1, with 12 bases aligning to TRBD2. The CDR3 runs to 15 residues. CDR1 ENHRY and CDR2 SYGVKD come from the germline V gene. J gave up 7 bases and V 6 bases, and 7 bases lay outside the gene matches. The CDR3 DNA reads TGTGCCATCAGGCGACTAGCGGGAGAAAGTAATGAGCAGTTCTTC. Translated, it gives CAIRRLAGESNEQFF.